This TCR beta chain was recorded in a study of cytomegalovirus exposure and HLA in healthy donors. Study-level information: Earlier work reported 117 million unique TCR beta sequences from roughly 180 million T cells. Whole-study findings and limits: The study recorded around 160 TCR beta chains that were cytomegalovirus-associated. When a later analysis was performed, an Asian-associated ancestry cluster reportedly had fewer N-insertions than the roughly 640-donor mean. Apparent HLA restriction characterized most CMV-associated TCR beta chains in a later analysis.

The PCR had 60 Vbeta and 13 Jbeta primers. Only in-frame clones appear in the TCRdb table, and some are missing; sequencing was by immunoSEQ multiplex PCR. The sample records approximately 84,000 clones, around four fifths being singletons. With 0 bases removed from V and 2 bases from J, the gap between germline ends came to 14 bases. The germline V gene has CDR1 LGHNA and CDR2 YNFKEQ. The CDR3 is 16 residues long. Note on this clone: Its specificity is not known.

Sequenced: PBMCs. This rearrangement joins TRBV4-2 to TRBJ2-7; TRBD2 is a possible D gene (6 bases). This TCR came from a male donor in good health and CMV-seropositive. This chain's CDR3 is CASSQDASGRTYEQYF. The CDR3 DNA is TGTGCCAGCAGCCAAGATGCGAGCGGGCGAACCTACGAGCAGTACTTC.